The T cell receptor beta chain described here comes from a study of shared clonotypes between healthy human individuals. The germline V gene encodes CDR1 SGHTA and CDR2 FQGNSA. The CDR3 contains 14 residues. V was trimmed by 6 bases and J by 2 bases, leaving 14 bases between them. Sequencing was performed with immunoSEQ multiplex PCR; in TCRdb, only in-frame clones are kept and a portion is missing. The sample lists 2 million to 2.5 million clones, approximately 96% occurring once. The sequenced sample consisted of naive CD4+ T cells sorted from blood. Subset noted: CD45RA+ positively selected. J is TRBJ2-7 and V is TRBV7-2; D is perhaps TRBD1 (5 bases). The TCR comes from a man aged 18-30 years in good health. CDR3 sequence reads: CASRRLRDPYEQYF. The DNA of the CDR3 is TGTGCCAGCAGGAGACTCAGGGATCCCTACGAGCAGTACTTC.